Listed here are 28 T cell receptor beta chains from one sample, sequenced in a study of T-cell reconstitution after alpha-beta-depleted transplantation in children. For TCRbeta, the library was prepared with unique molecular identifiers. TCRdb itself ran the PCR reads through MiXCR, one entry per CDR3 protein. The sample records around 200,000 distinct CDR3 sequences, 8.4% being singletons. Material: PBMCs, mostly from graft donor cells, obtained 360 days after TCRalphabeta/CD19-depleted stem cell transplant. The receptors were gathered from a male patient aged 2 to 9 who had a stem cell transplant for acute myeloid leukemia, so the T cells may come from the graft donor.

This clonotype was counted ten times or more. V usage is TRBV20-1 and J usage is TRBJ2-1; 7 bases fit TRBD2. The V and J ends lost 0 bases and 5 bases, in that order; junction bases with no gene match: 10. CDR3 length: 16 residues. Germline lookup yields CDR1 DFQATT and CDR2 SNEGSKA (reference sequence). For the CDR3, the DNA is TGCAGTGCTAGAGATCGAAATAGCGGGCGTCACAATGAGCAGTTCTTC. Residues: CSARDRNSGRHNEQFF.

This clonotype came up many times. V and J are TRBV25-1 and TRBJ2-3, with no clear D. CDR1 MGHDK and CDR2 SYGVNS come from the germline V gene. There are 12 residues in the CDR3. The V end lost 8 bases, the J end lost 5 bases, and 11 bases lay between the germline ends. CDR3 sequence (DNA): TGTGCCAGCTCCCTGCAGGAAGATACGCAGTATTTT. Its protein product is CASSLQEDTQYF.

The V and J genes are TRBV9 and TRBJ2-2; no clear D gene. Germline V CDR1 and CDR2: SGDLS, YYNGEE. This CDR3 has 16 residues. With 0 bases removed from V and 6 bases from J, the gap between germline ends came to 15 bases. DNA for the CDR3: TGTGCCAGCAGCGTAGTGGGTCTAGTTCGTTCCGGGGAGCTGTTTTTT. Translated: CASSVVGLVRSGELFF.

This clonotype was counted a few times. J is TRBJ2-5 and V is TRBV24-1; D may match TRBD1 or TRBD2 (5 bases each). With 0 bases removed from V and 9 bases from J, the gap between germline ends came to 7 bases. Germline loops: CDR1 KGHDR, CDR2 SFDVKD. The length of the CDR3 is 12 residues. The CDR3 spells CATSDLGGPQYF. CDR3 nucleotide sequence: TGTGCCACCAGTGATTTGGGGGGTCCCCAGTACTTC.

On this clonotype itself: Mismatch with germline at one junction end may stem from a read error. V is TRBV5-1 and J is TRBJ2-3, with 7 bases aligning to TRBD1. Germline V gene sequence: CDR1 SGHRS, CDR2 YFSETQ. The CDR3 loop spans 14 amino acids. The DNA of the CDR3 is TGCGCCAGCAGCTTGGTCGGTGGGACAGATACGCATTATTTT. Its protein product is CASSLVGGTDTHYF.

This clonotype was detected a few times. The chain uses TRBV7-9 and TRBJ1-2; possible D gene TRBD1, 6 bases. The CDR3 sequence is 13 residues long. V lost 1 base to trimming and J lost 4 bases, with 7 bases between them. CDR1 and CDR2 from the germline V gene are SEHNR and FQNEAQ (reference sequence). For the CDR3, the DNA is TGTGCCAGCAGCTTAGAGGACAGCTATGGCTACACCTTC. Translated: CASSLEDSYGYTF.

The gene calls are TRBV7-2 and TRBJ2-5; D gene uncertain. This CDR3 spans 13 amino acids. In germline, CDR1 is SGHTA, CDR2 FQGNSA. Trimming took 5 bases from V and 4 from J, leaving 11 bases between them. CDR3 coding DNA: TGTGCCAGCAGCCCGTGGGCTGGAGAGACCCAGTACTTC. Translating gives CASSPWAGETQYF.

The V call is TRBV9, the J call TRBJ2-5; TRBD1 or TRBD2 may be the D gene (7 bases each). The CDR3 covers 16 residues. In germline, CDR1 is SGDLS, CDR2 YYNGEE. V lost 0 bases, J lost 2 bases, and 14 bases lay in between. The CDR3 DNA follows: TGTGCCAGCAGCGTAGGGGGGAGGGGGCAGCAAGAGACCCAGTACTTC. Translation: CASSVGGRGQQETQYF.

This rearrangement joins TRBV20-1 to TRBJ1-5, with D perhaps matching TRBD1 (6 bases). The CDR3 is made up of 13 amino acids. Deletions cut 3 bases from V and 5 bases from J, with 11 bases between. Germline loops: CDR1 DFQATT, CDR2 SNEGSKA (reference sequence). CDR3 residues: CSASQGRDQPQHF. CDR3 bases: TGCAGTGCTAGCCAGGGGAGGGATCAGCCCCAGCATTTT.

The chain links TRBV12-3 or TRBV12-4 to TRBJ1-5; possible D gene TRBD1, 6 bases. The CDR3 sequence is 12 residues long. Trimming left V 10 bases short and J 4 bases short, with 11 bases between. CDR3 sequence: CATKRGNQPQHF. The DNA of the CDR3 is TGTGCCACCAAAAGGGGGAATCAGCCCCAGCATTTT.

V and J are TRBV15 and TRBJ1-1, with 7 bases identical to TRBD1. This CDR3 is built from 15 residues. In germline, CDR1 is LNHNV, CDR2 YYDKDF (reference sequence). With 0 bases clipped from V and 1 base from J, the junction kept 2 bases outside the gene matches. The CDR3 region is CATSREQGSNTEAFF. As DNA, the CDR3 is TGTGCCACCAGCAGAGAACAGGGGTCGAACACTGAAGCTTTCTTT.

This clonotype was detected many times. The J gene is TRBJ2-5, the V gene TRBV12-5; 8 bases fit TRBD1. CDR3 length: 16 residues. Germline V gives CDR1 LGHNT, CDR2 FRNRAP. Unmatched junction bases numbered 5, after V lost 0 bases and J lost 2 bases. The CDR3 DNA reads TGTGCTAGTGGTTTGGTACTAGGACAGGGACAAGAGACCCAGTACTTC. It yields the protein CASGLVLGQGQETQYF.

The rearrangement joins TRBV9 to TRBJ2-2; D not resolved. V lost 0 bases to trimming and J lost 1 base, with 7 bases between them. The CDR3 is 15 residues long. The germline V gene has CDR1 SGDLS and CDR2 YYNGEE. The CDR3 sequence: CASSVEWVNTGELFF. In nucleotides, the CDR3 is TGTGCCAGCAGCGTAGAGTGGGTGAACACCGGGGAGCTGTTTTTT.

This clonotype has only a few counts. The chain has TRBV28 and TRBJ1-5, with D hard to call. CDR1 and CDR2 from the germline V gene are MDHEN and SYDVKM. V lost 2 bases and J 6 bases, leaving 20 bases between the germline ends. CDR3 length: 17 residues. The CDR3 DNA sequence: TGTGCCAGCAGTTTAAGGTTTGGCAGTACCGGAGGTCAGCCCCAGCATTTT. As protein: CASSLRFGSTGGQPQHF.

The genes are TRBV5-4 and TRBJ2-1; 14 bases fit TRBD2. V lost 2 bases to trimming and J lost 2 bases; unmatched junction nucleotides: 6. CDR1 SGHNT and CDR2 YYREEE come from the germline V gene (reference sequence). The CDR3 length is 18 residues. The CDR3 coding sequence is TGTGCCAGCAGCTTAGGGGGACTAGCGGGGGCCCCCTACAATGAGCAGTTCTTC. It is translated as CASSLGGLAGAPYNEQFF.

This clonotype was seen a handful of times. This chain connects TRBV29-1 to TRBJ2-1; no reliable D call. Between the trimmed V and J ends, which lost 0 bases and 9 bases, there was a span of 24 bases. The V gene's germline CDR1 is SQVTM and CDR2 ANQGSEA. The CDR3 consists of 17 residues. The CDR3 loop is CSVEDPPRKGYVGEQFF. The DNA for the CDR3 is TGCAGCGTTGAAGATCCCCCTAGGAAAGGCTATGTTGGTGAGCAGTTCTTC.

The chain combines TRBV5-1 with TRBJ2-1, with TRBD2 matching over 13 bases. V was clipped by 5 bases and J by 10 bases; unmatched bases: 9. From germline, CDR1 is SGHRS and CDR2 YFSETQ. The CDR3 is made up of 15 amino acids. The CDR3 spells CASSQTSGGAGEQFF. The CDR3 nucleotides read TGCGCCAGCAGTCAAACTAGCGGGGGGGCGGGGGAGCAGTTCTTC.

This clonotype was picked up many times. This sequence joins TRBV7-2 and TRBJ2-1; possible D gene TRBD2, 6 bases. There are 16 residues in the CDR3. V was trimmed by 3 bases and J by 0 bases, leaving 12 bases between them. CDR1 SGHTA and CDR2 FQGNSA come from the germline V gene. The CDR3 here is CASSLGGASSYNEQFF. In DNA form, the CDR3 reads TGTGCCAGCAGCTTGGGCGGGGCAAGCTCCTACAATGAGCAGTTCTTC.

Many counts were recorded for this clonotype. This chain joins TRBV12-3 or TRBV12-4 and TRBJ2-1; TRBD2 agrees at 8 bases. Unmatched junction bases numbered 15, after V lost 5 bases and J lost 9 bases. The CDR3 has 16 amino acids. The CDR3, as DNA: TGTGCCAGCAGTGGTAGGGCTGGGGTAGCGGGGTCTGAGCAGTTCTTC. Protein product: CASSGRAGVAGSEQFF.

This CDR3 reads CASSPDTGEDYGYTF. CDR3 DNA: TGTGCCAGCAGCCCAGACACAGGGGAGGACTATGGCTACACCTTC. V is TRBV5-6 and J is TRBJ1-2; 7 positions match TRBD1. This CDR3 is 15 amino acids long. Trimming at V came to 4 bases and at J to 3 bases, leaving 9 bases not matched to a gene. Per the germline V gene, CDR1 is SGHDT and CDR2 is YYEEEE.

CDR3 sequence: CASSSRQENTGELFF. In DNA, the CDR3 is TGTGCCAGCAGCTCTAGACAGGAGAACACCGGGGAGCTGTTTTTT. The chain recombines TRBV7-2 with TRBJ2-2, with a tentative D call TRBD1 (6 bases). Germline V CDR1 and CDR2: SGHTA, FQGNSA. The CDR3 runs to 15 residues. With 4 bases removed from V and 1 base from J, the gap between germline ends came to 10 bases.

There are a few counts of this clonotype. This chain links TRBV29-1 with TRBJ2-3; a weak D match, TRBD1 (6 bases). Trimming pared 4 bases from V and 0 bases from J, leaving 14 bases between. This CDR3 is built from 15 residues. Germline V gene lookup returns CDR1 SQVTM and CDR2 ANQGSEA. The CDR3 region is CSVGALTGSTDTQYF. In nucleotides, the CDR3 is TGCAGCGTTGGCGCTCTGACAGGCAGCACAGATACGCAGTATTTT.

This chain's CDR3 is CSAQGGRLVQETQYF. The CDR3 DNA reads as TGCAGCGCCCAGGGTGGCAGACTCGTCCAAGAGACCCAGTACTTC. V and J are TRBV29-1 and TRBJ2-5; TRBD1 might be the D (5 bases). Trimming shortened V by 7 bases and J by 1 base, and 19 bases separated the two germline ends. The CDR3 is made up of 15 amino acids. Germline CDR1 SQVTM, CDR2 ANQGSEA.

In this sample, this clonotype turned up a few times. The chain combines TRBV30 with TRBJ2-7, with 7 bases aligning to TRBD2. Germline lookup yields CDR1 GTSNPN and CDR2 SVGIG (reference sequence). Germline trimming cut 4 bases from V and 5 bases from J; bases unmatched to any gene: 8. The CDR3 spans 13 residues. The CDR3 DNA reads as TGTGCCTGGAACCGCGGGAGTCCAAACGAGCAGTACTTC. It translates to CAWNRGSPNEQYF.

This sequence joins TRBV6-1 and TRBJ1-6; the D gene is possibly TRBD1 (6 bases). Trimming removed 2 bases from V and 5 bases from J, with 10 bases in between. The CDR3 consists of 15 residues. CDR1 is MNHNS, CDR2 SASEGT, per germline. CDR3 loop: CASSEIGGHNSPLHF. CDR3 in DNA: TGTGCCAGCAGTGAAATAGGGGGACATAATTCACCCCTCCACTTT.

V gene TRBV12-3 or TRBV12-4 combines with J gene TRBJ1-2; tentatively, D is TRBD1 (5 bases). This CDR3 comprises 15 residues. Trimming cost V 5 bases and J 3 bases, with 16 bases left between them. The CDR3 spells CASSRLVGAHYGYTF. The CDR3 DNA sequence: TGTGCCAGCAGTCGCCTTGTAGGGGCCCACTATGGCTACACCTTC.

The sample holds many counts of this clonotype. J is TRBJ2-1 and V is TRBV10-3; D is uncertain. This CDR3 is built from 12 residues. The V gene lost 3 bases and the J gene lost 8 bases, with 8 bases spanning the gap. Germline CDR1 and CDR2: ENHRY and SYGVKD. CDR3 nucleotides: TGTGCCATCAGTGATGGTAGGGATGAGCAGTTCTTC. Its protein product is CAISDGRDEQFF.

This clonotype was detected only a few times. This rearrangement joins TRBV20-1 to TRBJ2-5; 7 bases line up with TRBD1. Unmatched junction bases numbered 4, after V lost 5 bases and J lost 1 base. The CDR3 length is 13 residues. The germline V gene encodes CDR1 DFQATT and CDR2 SNEGSKA (reference sequence). The CDR3, as DNA: TGCAGTGCTGGAAGACAGGGCCAAGAGACCCAGTACTTC. The encoded protein is CSAGRQGQETQYF.